One and the same sample provided the 31 T cell receptor beta chains below, sequenced in a study of cytomegalovirus exposure and HLA in healthy donors. The assay was immunoSEQ multiplex PCR, and TCRdb's table has in-frame clones only and misses some. The table shows approximately 140,000 clones, with roughly 86% occurring only once. The sequenced material came from PBMCs. The receptors were gathered from a woman between 25 and 40 years old in good health and CMV-seronegative.

The J gene is TRBJ1-3, the V gene TRBV18, with D perhaps matching TRBD1 (6 bases). The germline V gene has CDR1 KGHSH and CDR2 LQKENI. The CDR3 has 17 amino acids. V lost 5 bases, J lost 0 bases, and 17 bases lay in between. CDR3 nucleotides: TGTGCCAGCTCAACAGCACCCAGGGGTAACTCTGGAAACACCATATATTTT. This translates into CASSTAPRGNSGNTIYF.

CDR3 nucleotide sequence: TGTGCCAGCAGCCGGGACAGGGGTTTTATTGAAAAACTGTTTTTT. Encoded protein: CASSRDRGFIEKLFF. The chain is built from TRBV6-6 and TRBJ1-4; 10 bases agree with TRBD1. CDR1 and CDR2 (germline): MNHNY, SVGAGI (reference sequence). V lost 6 bases to trimming and J lost 7 bases; unmatched junction nucleotides: 8. The CDR3 runs to 15 residues.

The rearrangement joins TRBV27 to TRBJ2-1; D may be TRBD2 (6 bases). The CDR3 is 14 amino acids. Trimming pared 6 bases from V and 4 bases from J, leaving 13 bases between. Germline CDR1 and CDR2: MNHEY and SMNVEV (reference sequence). The CDR3: CASSHGTQYNEQFF. CDR3 coding DNA: TGTGCCAGCAGCCACGGGACTCAATACAATGAGCAGTTCTTC.

The chain combines TRBV6-6 with TRBJ1-1; the D is unclear. Per germline, CDR1 MNHNY and CDR2 SVGAGI (reference sequence). The V end lost 1 base, the J end lost 2 bases, and 8 bases lay between the germline ends. The CDR3 consists of 14 residues. The CDR3 region has the DNA TGTGCCAGCAGTTACTACGGGGTCAACACTGAAGCTTTCTTT. Encoded protein: CASSYYGVNTEAFF.

This clone has a handful of counts. The CDR3 here is CSAIRAEAFF. CDR3 DNA: TGCAGTGCTATCAGGGCCGAAGCTTTCTTT. This chain connects TRBV20-1 to TRBJ1-1; tentative D call: TRBD1 (5 bases). The CDR3 is 10 amino acids. Germline assignment: CDR1 DFQATT and CDR2 SNEGSKA (reference sequence). Trimming left V 4 bases short and J 8 bases short, with 8 bases between.

The CDR3: CSVAGVLGTYEQYF. CDR3 coding DNA: TGCAGCGTCGCAGGGGTTTTGGGAACCTACGAGCAGTACTTC. V and J are TRBV29-1 and TRBJ2-7; a weak D match, TRBD1 (6 bases). V was trimmed by 6 bases and J by 2 bases, leaving 17 bases between them. CDR1 is SQVTM, CDR2 ANQGSEA, per germline. This CDR3 spans 14 amino acids.

The genes are TRBV28 and TRBJ1-2, with a weak D call TRBD1 (6 bases). The CDR3 covers 14 residues. Trimming shortened V by 7 bases and J by 7 bases, and 19 bases separated the two germline ends. The germline V gene has CDR1 MDHEN and CDR2 SYDVKM. In DNA, the CDR3 is TGTGCCAGCAATAGGATTCGGGGGGCGGTTGGCTACACCTTC. The encoded protein is CASNRIRGAVGYTF.

The V and J genes are TRBV14 and TRBJ2-3; TRBD1 is a possible D gene (5 bases). V was shortened by 0 bases and J by 3 bases, with 7 bases between the two germline ends. The CDR3 sequence is 14 residues long. The germline V gene has CDR1 SGHDN and CDR2 FVKESK. This CDR3 reads CASSQERGTDTQYF. CDR3 coding DNA: TGTGCCAGCAGCCAAGAAAGGGGTACAGATACGCAGTATTTT.

This chain connects TRBV7-3 to TRBJ1-2; D ambiguous. Germline CDR1 is SGHTA and CDR2 is FQGTGA. Trimming pared 6 bases from V and 0 bases from J, leaving 8 bases between. The length of the CDR3 is 13 residues. CDR3 loop: CASSEGTNYGYTF. In nucleotides, the CDR3 is TGTGCCAGCAGTGAGGGCACTAACTATGGCTACACCTTC.

Only a few counts were recorded for this clone. The chain employs TRBV9 and TRBJ2-7; D possibly corresponds to TRBD1 (5 bases). Germline V CDR1 and CDR2: SGDLS, YYNGEE. V lost 2 bases to trimming and J lost 4 bases, with 16 bases between them. The CDR3 is 15 amino acids. The DNA of the CDR3 is TGTGCCAGCAGCGTTAATGCCGATAGGGGTTACGAGCAGTACTTC. Translated: CASSVNADRGYEQYF.

This rearrangement joins TRBV11-2 to TRBJ2-2; D may be TRBD2 (6 bases). V was shortened by 2 bases and J by 7 bases, with 11 bases between the two germline ends. Per germline, CDR1 SGHAT and CDR2 FQNNGV. The CDR3 is 14 residues long. Written as DNA, the CDR3 is TGTGCCAGCAGCTTATGGGGACTTCACGGGGAGCTGTTTTTT. Protein sequence: CASSLWGLHGELFF.

J is TRBJ2-3 and V is TRBV7-9; D may be TRBD2 (5 bases). This CDR3 has 13 residues. Germline V gene sequence: CDR1 SEHNR, CDR2 FQNEAQ (reference sequence). V dropped 5 bases and J dropped 5 bases, with 11 bases sitting between them. Written as DNA, the CDR3 is TGTGCCAGCAGCCCCGACCGGGGAGATACGCAGTATTTT. As protein: CASSPDRGDTQYF.

The chain couples TRBV7-9 to TRBJ1-2; 8 nucleotides match TRBD1. CDR3 length equals 12 residues. The germline V gene encodes CDR1 SEHNR and CDR2 FQNEAQ (reference sequence). The V and J ends lost 5 bases and 7 bases, in that order; junction bases with no gene match: 3. The CDR3 DNA is TGTGCCAGCAGCCCCGACAGGGGTGGCTACACCTTC. Residues: CASSPDRGGYTF.

The chain links TRBV6-5 to TRBJ1-1, with a tentative D call TRBD1 (6 bases). The CDR3 is 13 amino acids. Germline V gene data show CDR1 as MNHEY and CDR2 as SVGAGI. Between the trimmed V and J ends, which lost 7 bases and 7 bases, there was a span of 16 bases. The CDR3 nucleotides are TGTGCCAGCACCACCACGTTGACAGGTGAAGCTTTCTTT. It yields the protein CASTTTLTGEAFF.

The CDR3 protein is CASSQFMVELETQYF. CDR3 nucleotides: TGCGCCAGCAGCCAATTTATGGTAGAGTTAGAGACCCAGTACTTC. V is TRBV4-1 and J is TRBJ2-5; D is undetermined. V lost 2 bases to trimming and J lost 4 bases, with 14 bases between them. This CDR3 spans 15 amino acids. Per the germline V gene, CDR1 is MGHRA and CDR2 is YSYEKL.

The chain is built from TRBV16 and TRBJ2-7, with 7 bases identical to TRBD2. The CDR3 runs to 13 residues. The junction had 6 bases not matched to a gene; V was cut back by 2 bases and J by 8 bases. Germline assignment: CDR1 KGHSY and CDR2 FQNENV. The CDR3 DNA sequence: TGTGCCAGCAGCCAAGGCGGGGGAGGCCAGCAGTACTTC. Its protein is CASSQGGGGQQYF. Combining the CDR3 with reference TRBV16 and TRBJ2-7 gives the whole variable domain GEEVAQTPKHLVRGEGQKAKLYCAPIKGHSYVFWYQQVLKNEFKFLISFQNENVFDETGMPKERFSAKCLPNSPCSLEIQATKLEDSAVYFCASSQGGGGQQYFGPGTRLTVT.

This clone was counted once. The rearrangement uses TRBV28 and TRBJ1-2, with D possibly matching TRBD1 (5 bases). The ends were cut back, 4 bases at V and 4 bases at J, with 10 bases in the middle. This CDR3 contains 13 residues. Per the germline V gene, CDR1 is MDHEN and CDR2 is SYDVKM. The CDR3, as DNA: TGTGCCAGCAGTTGGCGGGGCGCCTATGGCTACACCTTC. This encodes CASSWRGAYGYTF.

The table lists this clone with a count of one. The chain has TRBV7-2 and TRBJ2-7, with 8 bases that match TRBD1. Losses at the gene ends were 3 bases for V and 4 bases for J; bases not matched to a gene: 11. The CDR3 has 16 residues. Germline V CDR1 and CDR2: SGHTA, FQGNSA. CDR3 residues: CASSFLYPGGLYEQYF. The CDR3 DNA sequence: TGTGCCAGCAGCTTCCTGTACCCAGGGGGCTTGTACGAGCAGTACTTC.

The gene calls are TRBV7-9 and TRBJ1-2; D perhaps matches TRBD1 (5 bases). V lost 3 bases and J 6 bases, leaving 17 bases between the germline ends. Germline CDR1 and CDR2: SEHNR and FQNEAQ (reference sequence). This CDR3 is 15 amino acids long. CDR3 protein: CASSFWGESSDGYTF. CDR3 DNA: TGTGCCAGCAGCTTTTGGGGGGAATCGTCTGATGGCTACACCTTC.

The rearrangement joins TRBV9 to TRBJ1-5, with D possibly TRBD1 on 5 matching bases. V lost 3 bases and J 3 bases, leaving 13 bases between the germline ends. From germline, CDR1 is SGDLS and CDR2 YYNGEE. This CDR3 is 15 amino acids long. CDR3 bases: TGTGCCAGCAGCGCCCGGAGACAGTCCAATCAGCCCCAGCATTTT. Encoded protein: CASSARRQSNQPQHF.

V and J are TRBV30 and TRBJ1-5; D is unresolved. The V and J ends lost 4 bases and 0 bases respectively, with 7 bases between them. This CDR3 has 13 residues. Germline lookup yields CDR1 GTSNPN and CDR2 SVGIG (reference sequence). The CDR3 loop reads CAWNADSNQPQHF. CDR3 DNA: TGTGCCTGGAATGCGGATAGCAATCAGCCCCAGCATTTT. Complete variable domain (other parts from reference TRBV30 and TRBJ1-5): SQTIHQWPATLVQPVGSPLSLECTVEGTSNPNLYWYRQAAGRGLQLLFYSVGIGQISSEVPQNLSASRPQDRQFILSSKKLLLSDSGFYLCAWNADSNQPQHFGDGTRLSIL.

The V and J genes are TRBV18 and TRBJ2-3; D possibly corresponds to TRBD2 (5 bases). CDR1 KGHSH and CDR2 LQKENI come from the germline V gene. The CDR3 sequence is 16 residues long. With 2 bases removed from V and 0 bases from J, the gap between germline ends came to 12 bases. The CDR3 reads CASSPMPGSSTDTQYF. As DNA, the CDR3 is TGTGCCAGCTCACCAATGCCGGGGTCTAGCACAGATACGCAGTATTTT. Variable domain in full (rest from reference TRBV18 and TRBJ2-3): NAGVMQNPRHLVRRRGQEARLRCSPMKGHSHVYWYRQLPEEGLKFMVYLQKENIIDESGMPKERFSAEFPKEGPSILRIQQVVRGDSAAYFCASSPMPGSSTDTQYFGPGTRLTVL.

This chain links TRBV6-5 with TRBJ1-2, with 8 positions matching TRBD1. Trimming cost V 2 bases and J 8 bases; bases outside gene matches: 10. Germline CDR1 is MNHEY and CDR2 is SVGAGI. The CDR3 is made up of 15 amino acids. The CDR3 loop is CASSYVGQGALGYTF. The CDR3 DNA is TGTGCCAGCAGTTACGTCGGGCAGGGGGCCTTGGGCTACACCTTC.

V gene TRBV29-1 combines with J gene TRBJ2-7, with 9 bases lining up with TRBD1. Per the germline V gene, CDR1 is SQVTM and CDR2 is ANQGSEA. Germline trimming cut 4 bases from V and 7 bases from J; bases unmatched to any gene: 11. The CDR3 loop spans 14 amino acids. CDR3 DNA: TGCAGCGTTGCTGCTTTGACAGGGGGTGCTGAGCAGTACTTC. Translated, it gives CSVAALTGGAEQYF.

The chain joins TRBV19 to TRBJ1-5; tentative D call: TRBD1 (5 bases). The germline gives CDR1 LNHDA, CDR2 SQIVND (reference sequence). The CDR3 loop spans 15 amino acids. Between the trimmed V and J ends, which lost 4 bases and 6 bases, there was a span of 16 bases. CDR3 nucleotide sequence: TGTGCCAGTAGTAGAGGGGAGGGGCTACTTCAGCCCCAGCATTTT. Translation: CASSRGEGLLQPQHF.

This chain links TRBV4-2 with TRBJ2-7, with D perhaps TRBD2 (5 bases). The CDR3 has 15 residues. Looked up from germline, CDR1 is LGHNA and CDR2 is YNFKEQ. Trimming left V 3 bases short and J 1 base short, with 13 bases between. The CDR3 DNA reads as TGTGCCAGCAGCCACAGGCGCGGAGGTTCCTACGAGCAGTACTTC. Its protein is CASSHRRGGSYEQYF.

The rearrangement links TRBV9 to TRBJ1-4, with 7 bases fitting TRBD1. Germline assignment: CDR1 SGDLS and CDR2 YYNGEE. This CDR3 is 13 amino acids long. V was pared by 2 bases and J by 8 bases, with 3 bases of the junction left unmatched. The CDR3 protein is CASSVGTDEKLFF. CDR3 DNA sequence: TGTGCCAGCAGCGTCGGGACAGACGAAAAACTGTTTTTT.

This sequence joins TRBV4-1 and TRBJ2-1; D is unclear. The CDR3 loop spans 12 amino acids. Germline-derived CDR1 and CDR2 are MGHRA and YSYEKL. V was trimmed by 0 bases and J by 13 bases, leaving 10 bases between them. CDR3 protein: CASSQDYQKQFF. DNA of the CDR3: TGCGCCAGCAGCCAAGATTACCAGAAACAGTTCTTC.

The chain combines TRBV18 with TRBJ2-5; weak D call: TRBD2 (6 bases). Looked up from germline, CDR1 is KGHSH and CDR2 is LQKENI. The CDR3 sequence is 14 residues long. V was shortened by 3 bases and J by 5 bases, with 13 bases between the two germline ends. The CDR3 DNA reads TGTGCCAGCTCACCCCCCGCGGGAACGGAGACCCAGTACTTC. Its protein product is CASSPPAGTETQYF.

This sequence joins TRBV6-4 and TRBJ2-3, with 7 bases identical to TRBD1. CDR3 length: 14 amino acids. V lost 2 bases to trimming and J lost 6 bases; unmatched junction nucleotides: 5. Germline V gene sequence: CDR1 MRHNA, CDR2 SNTAGT. In nucleotides, the CDR3 is TGTGCCAGCAGTGACGGTCACAGGGGTGATACGCAGTATTTT. It translates to CASSDGHRGDTQYF.

This chain connects TRBV15 to TRBJ1-4; D unresolved. The CDR3 contains 14 residues. The V end was cut by 6 bases, the J end by 8 bases, with 16 bases between. Germline CDR1 reads LNHNV; CDR2 reads YYDKDF (reference sequence). The CDR3 sequence: CATSQRRVWEKLFF. The CDR3 nucleotides read TGTGCCACCAGTCAAAGGCGGGTATGGGAAAAACTGTTTTTT.